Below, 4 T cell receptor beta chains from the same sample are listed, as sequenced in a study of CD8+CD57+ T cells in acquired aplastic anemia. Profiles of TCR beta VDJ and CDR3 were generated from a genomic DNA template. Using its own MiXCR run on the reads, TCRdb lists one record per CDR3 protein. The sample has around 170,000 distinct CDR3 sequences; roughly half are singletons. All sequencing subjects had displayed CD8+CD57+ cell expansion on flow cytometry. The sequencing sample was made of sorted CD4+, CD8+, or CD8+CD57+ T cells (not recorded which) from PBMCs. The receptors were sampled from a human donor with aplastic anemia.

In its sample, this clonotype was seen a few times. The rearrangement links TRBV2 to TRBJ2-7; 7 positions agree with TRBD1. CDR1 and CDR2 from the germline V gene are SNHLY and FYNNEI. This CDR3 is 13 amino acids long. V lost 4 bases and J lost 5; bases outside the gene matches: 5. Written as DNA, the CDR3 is TGTGCCAGCAGTGGACAGGGTGGGCACGAGCAGTACTTC. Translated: CASSGQGGHEQYF.

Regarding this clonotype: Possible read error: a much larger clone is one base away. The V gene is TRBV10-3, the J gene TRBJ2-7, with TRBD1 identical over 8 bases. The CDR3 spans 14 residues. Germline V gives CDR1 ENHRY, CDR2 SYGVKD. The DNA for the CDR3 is TGTGCCAGCAGTGCGACAGGGGCCCCCTACGTGCAGTACTTC. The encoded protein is CASSATGAPYVQYF.

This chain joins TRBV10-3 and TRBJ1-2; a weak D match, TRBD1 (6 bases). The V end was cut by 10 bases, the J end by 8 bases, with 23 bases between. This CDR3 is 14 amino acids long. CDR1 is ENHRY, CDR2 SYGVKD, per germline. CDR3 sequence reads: CASNPGPLQGGYTF. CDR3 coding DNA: TGTGCCAGCAATCCCGGTCCCCTCCAGGGGGGCTACACCTTC.

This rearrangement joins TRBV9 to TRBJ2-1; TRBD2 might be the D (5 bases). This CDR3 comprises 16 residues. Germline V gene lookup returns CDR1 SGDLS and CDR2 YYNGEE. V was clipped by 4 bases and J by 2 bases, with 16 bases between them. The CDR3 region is CASSLLGPGAYNEQFF. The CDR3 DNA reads TGTGCCAGCAGCTTACTAGGGCCTGGGGCCTACAATGAGCAGTTCTTC.